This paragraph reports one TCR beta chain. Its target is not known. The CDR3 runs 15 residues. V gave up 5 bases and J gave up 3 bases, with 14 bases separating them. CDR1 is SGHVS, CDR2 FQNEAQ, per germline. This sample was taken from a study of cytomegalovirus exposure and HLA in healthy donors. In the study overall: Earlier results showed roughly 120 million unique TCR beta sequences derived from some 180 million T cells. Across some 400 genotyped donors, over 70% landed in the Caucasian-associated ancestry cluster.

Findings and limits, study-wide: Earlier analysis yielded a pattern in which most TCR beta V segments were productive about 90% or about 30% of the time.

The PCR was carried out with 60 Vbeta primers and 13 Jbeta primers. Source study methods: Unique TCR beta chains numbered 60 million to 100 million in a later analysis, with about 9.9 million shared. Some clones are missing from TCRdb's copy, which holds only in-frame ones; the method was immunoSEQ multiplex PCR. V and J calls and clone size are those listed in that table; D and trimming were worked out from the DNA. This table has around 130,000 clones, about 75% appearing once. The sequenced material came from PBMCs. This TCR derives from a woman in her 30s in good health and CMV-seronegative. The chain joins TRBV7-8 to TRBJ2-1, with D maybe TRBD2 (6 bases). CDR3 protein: CASSPPGDVYNEQFF. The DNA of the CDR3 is TGTGCCAGCAGCCCCCCGGGAGATGTCTACAATGAGCAGTTCTTC. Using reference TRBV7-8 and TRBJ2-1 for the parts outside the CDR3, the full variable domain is GAGVSQSPRYKVAKRGQDVALRCDPISGHVSLFWYQQALGQGPEFLTYFQNEAQLDKSGLPSDRFFAERPEGSVSTLKIQRTQQEDSAVYLCASSPPGDVYNEQFFGPGTRLTVL.